This T cell receptor (beta chain) stems from a study of siplizumab effects on memory and regulatory T cells. The assay looked at some 10^5 TCR templates in each sample. Assay: immunoSEQ multiplex PCR; the TCRdb copy retains only in-frame clones and omits some. The sample records over 95,000 clones, around 95% being singletons. The CDR3 covers 14 residues. V lost 1 base and J 4 bases, leaving 7 bases between the germline ends. The germline CDR1 and CDR2 sequences are MNHNS and SASEGT. In regard to this clone: The antigen remains undetermined.

Study-wide points: In controls, around 30% of mappable alloreactive CD4+ clones were Treg-derived on average, versus around 70% with siplizumab.

The chain couples TRBV6-1 to TRBJ2-2; no clear D. Specimen: non-Treg CD4+ T cells sorted from blood. The TCR originated in a human donor in good health. The CDR3: CASSEGPLTGELFF. CDR3 in DNA: TGTGCCAGCAGTGAAGGACCCCTCACCGGGGAGCTGTTTTTT.